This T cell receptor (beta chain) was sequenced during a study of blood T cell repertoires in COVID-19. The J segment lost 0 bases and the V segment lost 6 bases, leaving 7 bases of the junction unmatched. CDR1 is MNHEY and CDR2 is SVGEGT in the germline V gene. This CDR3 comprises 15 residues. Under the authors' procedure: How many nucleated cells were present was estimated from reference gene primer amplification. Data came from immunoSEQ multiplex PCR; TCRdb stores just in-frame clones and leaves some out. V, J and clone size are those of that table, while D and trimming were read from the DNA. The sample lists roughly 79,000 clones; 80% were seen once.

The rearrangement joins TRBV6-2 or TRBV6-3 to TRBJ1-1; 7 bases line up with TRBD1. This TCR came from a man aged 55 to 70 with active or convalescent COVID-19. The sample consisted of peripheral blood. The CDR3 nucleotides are TGTGCCAGCAGCCTCAGGGGGACCATGAACACTGAAGCTTTCTTT. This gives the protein CASSLRGTMNTEAFF.